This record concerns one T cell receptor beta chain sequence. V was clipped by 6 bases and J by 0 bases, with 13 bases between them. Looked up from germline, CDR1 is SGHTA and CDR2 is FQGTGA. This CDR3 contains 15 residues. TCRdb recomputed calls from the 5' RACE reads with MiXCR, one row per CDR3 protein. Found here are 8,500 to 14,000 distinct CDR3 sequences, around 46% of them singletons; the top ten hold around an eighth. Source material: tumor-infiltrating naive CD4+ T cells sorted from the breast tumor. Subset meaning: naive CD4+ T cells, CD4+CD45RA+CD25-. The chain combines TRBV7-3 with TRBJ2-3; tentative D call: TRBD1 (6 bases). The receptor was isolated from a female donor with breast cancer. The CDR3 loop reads CASRLGQASTDTQYF. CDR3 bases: TGTGCCAGCAGGTTGGGACAAGCTAGCACAGATACGCAGTATTTT.